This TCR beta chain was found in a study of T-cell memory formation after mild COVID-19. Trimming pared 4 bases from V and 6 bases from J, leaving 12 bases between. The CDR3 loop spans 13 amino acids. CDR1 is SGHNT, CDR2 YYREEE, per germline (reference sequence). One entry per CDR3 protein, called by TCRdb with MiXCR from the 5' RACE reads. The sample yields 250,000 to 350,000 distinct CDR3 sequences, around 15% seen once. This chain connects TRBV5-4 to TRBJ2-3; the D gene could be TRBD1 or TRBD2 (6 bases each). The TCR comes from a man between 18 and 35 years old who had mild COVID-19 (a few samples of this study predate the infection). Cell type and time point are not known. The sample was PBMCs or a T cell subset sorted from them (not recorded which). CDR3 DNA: TGTGCCAGCAGCCAAGTAGGGGGGGATACGCAGTATTTT. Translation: CASSQVGGDTQYF. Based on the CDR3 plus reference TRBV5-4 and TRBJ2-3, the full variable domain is ETGVTQSPTHLIKTRGQQVTLRCSSQSGHNTVSWYQQALGQGPQFIFQYYREEENGRGNFPPRFSGLQFPNYSSELNVNALELDDSALYLCASSQVGGDTQYFGPGTRLTVL.